Listed below are T cell receptor beta chains from one sample, sequenced in a study of blood T cell repertoires in COVID-19. TCRdb's table, derived via immunoSEQ multiplex PCR, lists solely in-frame clones and lacks some. The table lists 270,000 or so clones, roughly 90% of them singletons, with under 2.5% in the top ten. The specimen was peripheral blood. The source is a woman aged 60-75 years with COVID-19, enrolled during active disease. The CDR3 runs from the conserved cysteine through the conserved F or W. The D gene is left open where the match is weak. Clone size is given for some rows only: seen once, a few or many times, or a class if the clone is expanded.

v_call	j_call	d_call	clone_size	cdr3_nt	cdr3_aa
TRBV7-2	TRBJ1-3	TRBD1	-	TGTGCCAGCAGCTTAAGTCGGACAGGGTCTATCTCTGGAAACACCATATATTTT	CASSLSRTGSISGNTIYF
TRBV5-5	TRBJ1-6	TRBD1	once	TGTGCCAGCACCAGGGACAGGGGTTCACCCCTCCACTTT	CASTRDRGSPLHF
TRBV6-5	TRBJ2-7	-	-	TGTGCCAGCAGTAGGACAGTCCTGAGCTCCTACGAGCAGTACTTC	CASSRTVLSSYEQYF
TRBV11-2	TRBJ1-4	TRBD1	-	TGTGCCAGCAGCTTAGAGTTCGGGACAGCTAATGAAAAACTGTTTTTT	CASSLEFGTANEKLFF
TRBV4-2	TRBJ1-1	-	-	TGTGCCAGCAGCCCGGAGACCGAAATGAACACTGAAGCTTTCTTT	CASSPETEMNTEAFF
TRBV6-6	TRBJ1-3	-	-	TGTGCCAGCAGTTCCGTTCAAGGGGTATATGGAAACACCATATATTTT	CASSSVQGVYGNTIYF
TRBV18	TRBJ1-5	-	-	TGTGCCAGCTCCCTACAAGTCGGGGGAGTAGGCAATCAGCCCCAGCATTTT	CASSLQVGGVGNQPQHF
TRBV5-1	TRBJ1-1	TRBD1	-	TGCGCCACCCGACAGGGGGCGAATACTGAAGCTTTCTTT	CATRQGANTEAFF
TRBV9	TRBJ2-3	TRBD1	-	TGTGCCAGCAGCGGACAGGGAAGCGATACGCAGTATTTT	CASSGQGSDTQYF
TRBV3-1/TRBV3-2	TRBJ1-5	-	-	TGTGCCAGCAGCCAAGATCGGGGGGTTGGAAGCAATCAGCCCCAGCATTTT	CASSQDRGVGSNQPQHF
TRBV7-2	TRBJ2-7	TRBD2	-	TGTGCCAGCCGACTAGCGGGGGGAAACTACGAGCAGTACTTC	CASRLAGGNYEQYF
TRBV19	TRBJ1-5	TRBD1	once	TGTGCCAGTAGTATAAGGGAGAGGGGACAGGGGGCCGGTCAGCCCCAGCATTTT	CASSIRERGQGAGQPQHF
TRBV5-4	TRBJ1-2	-	-	TGTGCCAGCAGCGGGGAGCGGAGGGGTATAACGAACTATGGCTACACCTTC	CASSGERRGITNYGYTF
TRBV19	TRBJ2-2	TRBD1	-	TGTGCCAGTAGTATGGATTGGGGACAGGGCTCCACCGGGGAGCTGTTTTTT	CASSMDWGQGSTGELFF
TRBV19	TRBJ1-1	-	-	TGTGCCAGTACCCGCCACATGAACACTGAAGCTTTCTTT	CASTRHMNTEAFF
TRBV10-3	TRBJ1-2	-	-	TGTGCCATACAGGGATTTGGGTATGGCTACACCTTC	CAIQGFGYGYTF
TRBV2	TRBJ1-2	-	-	TGTGCCAGCAATAGCTATGGCTACACCTTC	CASNSYGYTF
TRBV10-3	TRBJ1-2	TRBD1	-	TGTGCCATCACCCTCGACAGGGACTATGGCTACACCTTC	CAITLDRDYGYTF
TRBV6-5	TRBJ1-1	-	-	TGTGCCAGCAGTTACGGGACTATGGGGGCGCTCACTGAAGCTTTCTTT	CASSYGTMGALTEAFF
TRBV3-1/TRBV3-2	TRBJ1-3	-	once	TGTGCCAGCAGCCAAGATCAGTCCGGAAACACCATATATTTT	CASSQDQSGNTIYF
TRBV11-2	TRBJ1-3	-	once	TGTGCCAGCAGCTATAATCCCAGGGGCACTGGAAACACCATATATTTT	CASSYNPRGTGNTIYF
TRBV11-2	TRBJ2-7	-	once	TGTGCCAGCAGCCAATATGGGCTAAGCTCCTACGAGCAGTACTTC	CASSQYGLSSYEQYF
TRBV5-1	TRBJ2-2	TRBD1	-	TGCGCCAGCAGCTTGTCCACGACAGGGCCCACCGGGGAGCTGTTTTTT	CASSLSTTGPTGELFF
TRBV7-9	TRBJ2-2	TRBD2	-	TGTGCCAGCAGCCCACTAGCGGGGGGGCCGGGCACCGGGGAGCTGTTTTTT	CASSPLAGGPGTGELFF
TRBV6-5	TRBJ1-6	-	-	TGTGCCAGCAACGAGGCCAGCTCCTATAATTCACCCCTCCACTTT	CASNEASSYNSPLHF
TRBV11-3	TRBJ2-7	TRBD1	-	TGTGCCAGCAGCTCACCAGGACAGGGAAGAAGGCCCTACGAGCAGTACTTC	CASSSPGQGRRPYEQYF
TRBV30	TRBJ2-3	-	-	TGTGCCTGGAGGGTAGCAGATACGCAGTATTTT	CAWRVADTQYF
TRBV18	TRBJ2-7	-	-	TGTGCCAGCTCACCACCCTCAAGGGGCAACGAGCAGTACTTC	CASSPPSRGNEQYF
TRBV7-2	TRBJ1-6	TRBD1	-	TGTGCCAGCAGCTTAGTGGTCGGGACAGCAAATTCACCCCTCCACTTT	CASSLVVGTANSPLHF
TRBV30	TRBJ1-2	-	-	TGTGCCTGGGACATTTCCAACTATGGCTACACCTTC	CAWDISNYGYTF
TRBV27	TRBJ1-2	-	-	TGTGCCAGCAGTTTATCGAAGGGTCTCCCCCAGGGCGGCTACACCTTC	CASSLSKGLPQGGYTF
TRBV6-5	TRBJ2-5	TRBD1	-	TGTGCCAGCAGTTACTCTGTTCCAGGGGGGACCCAGTACTTC	CASSYSVPGGTQYF
TRBV29-1	TRBJ1-4	TRBD1	-	TGCAGCGTTCGCCGGACAGGGGCCCCTAATGAAAAACTGTTTTTT	CSVRRTGAPNEKLFF
TRBV5-1	TRBJ2-7	-	-	TGCGCCAGCAGCTTGGACCCCGACAGCCCCTCCTACGAGCAGTACTTC	CASSLDPDSPSYEQYF
TRBV5-1	TRBJ1-2	-	-	TGCGCCAGCAGCTTAATGAGACAGAACTTGAACTATGGCTACACCTTC	CASSLMRQNLNYGYTF
TRBV18	TRBJ1-4	TRBD1	few	TGTGCCAGTTCGGAACAGGGGGCAGATAATGAAAAACTGTTTTTT	CASSEQGADNEKLFF
TRBV24-1	TRBJ2-1	-	-	TGTGCCACCAGCGGGGGACAAGCGGGGCAGCAGTTCTTC	CATSGGQAGQQFF
TRBV5-1	TRBJ2-3	TRBD2	-	TGCGCCAGCAGCTGGACTAGCGAGAGCACAGATACGCAGTATTTT	CASSWTSESTDTQYF
TRBV7-2	TRBJ2-2	TRBD1	-	TGTGCCAGCAGTCTACAGGGGCCAAACACCGGGGAGCTGTTTTTT	CASSLQGPNTGELFF
TRBV7-2	TRBJ1-5	-	few	TGTGCCAGCAGCTTAGCCGAGATTAGCAATCAGCCCCAGCATTTT	CASSLAEISNQPQHF
TRBV6-4	TRBJ1-1	-	-	TGTGCCAGCAGTGTCGACAGTCGGAACACTGAAGCTTTCTTT	CASSVDSRNTEAFF
TRBV6-2/TRBV6-3	TRBJ1-5	-	-	TGTGCCAGCAGTTACTCGTCTATTCAGCCCCAGCATTTT	CASSYSSIQPQHF
TRBV5-1	TRBJ2-2	-	-	TGCGCCAGCAGCTCGGTAGGGGCCGGGGAGCTGTTTTTT	CASSSVGAGELFF